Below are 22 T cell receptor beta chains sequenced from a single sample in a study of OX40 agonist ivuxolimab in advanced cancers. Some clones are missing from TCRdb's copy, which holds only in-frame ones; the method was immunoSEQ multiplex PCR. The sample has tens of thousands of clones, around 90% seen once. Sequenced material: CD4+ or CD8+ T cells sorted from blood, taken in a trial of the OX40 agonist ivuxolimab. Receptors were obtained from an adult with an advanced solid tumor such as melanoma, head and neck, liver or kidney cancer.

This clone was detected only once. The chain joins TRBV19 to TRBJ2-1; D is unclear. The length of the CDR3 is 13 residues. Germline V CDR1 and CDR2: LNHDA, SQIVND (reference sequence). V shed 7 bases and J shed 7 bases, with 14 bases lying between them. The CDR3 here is CASKYGGRNEQFF. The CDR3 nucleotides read TGTGCCAGTAAGTACGGCGGAAGAAATGAGCAGTTCTTC.

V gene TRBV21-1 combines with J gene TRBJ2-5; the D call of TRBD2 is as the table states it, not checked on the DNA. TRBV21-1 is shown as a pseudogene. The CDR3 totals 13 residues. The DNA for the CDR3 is TGTGCCAGCAGCCACGAGGATGCAGAGACCCAGTACTTC. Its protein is CASSHEDAETQYF.

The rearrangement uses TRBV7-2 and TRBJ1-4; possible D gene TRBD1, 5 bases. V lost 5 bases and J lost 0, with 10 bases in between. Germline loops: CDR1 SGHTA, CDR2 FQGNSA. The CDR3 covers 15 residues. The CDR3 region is CASSLDSATNEKLFF. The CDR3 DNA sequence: TGTGCCAGCAGCCTCGACAGTGCAACTAATGAAAAACTGTTTTTT.

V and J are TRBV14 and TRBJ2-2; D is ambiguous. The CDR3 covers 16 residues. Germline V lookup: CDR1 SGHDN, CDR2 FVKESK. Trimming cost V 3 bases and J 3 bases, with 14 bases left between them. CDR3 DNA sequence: TGTGCCAGCAGCCATACTAACGACCTCTACACCGGGGAGCTGTTTTTT. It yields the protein CASSHTNDLYTGELFF.

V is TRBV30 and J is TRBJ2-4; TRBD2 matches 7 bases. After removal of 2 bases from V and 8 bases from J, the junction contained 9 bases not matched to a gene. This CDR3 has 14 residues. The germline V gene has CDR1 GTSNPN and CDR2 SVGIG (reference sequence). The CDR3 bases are TGTGCCTGGAGTCTTGGCGGGAGTTTGGACATTCAGTACTTC. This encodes CAWSLGGSLDIQYF.

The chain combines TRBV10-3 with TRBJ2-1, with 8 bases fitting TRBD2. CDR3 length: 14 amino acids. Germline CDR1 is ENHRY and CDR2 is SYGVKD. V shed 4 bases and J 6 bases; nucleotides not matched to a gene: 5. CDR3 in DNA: TGTGCCATCAGTGGGAGCGGGAGTACCAATGAGCAGTTCTTC. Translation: CAISGSGSTNEQFF.

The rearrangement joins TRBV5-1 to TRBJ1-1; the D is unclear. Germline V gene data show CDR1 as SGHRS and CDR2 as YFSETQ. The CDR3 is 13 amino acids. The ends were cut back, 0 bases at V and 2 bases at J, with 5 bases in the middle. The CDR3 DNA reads TGCGCCAGCAGCTTGGCACACAACACTGAAGCTTTCTTT. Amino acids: CASSLAHNTEAFF.

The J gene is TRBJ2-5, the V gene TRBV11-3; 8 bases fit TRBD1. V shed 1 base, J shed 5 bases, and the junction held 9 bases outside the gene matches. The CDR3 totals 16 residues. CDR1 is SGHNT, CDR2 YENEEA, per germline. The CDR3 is CASSLVFAGGAETQYF. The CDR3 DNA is TGTGCCAGCAGCTTAGTCTTCGCAGGGGGCGCCGAGACCCAGTACTTC.

CDR3 DNA: TGTGCCAGCAACGAGGGGACTTATCCCAGAATCGGCGAGCAGTACTTC. This gives the protein CASNEGTYPRIGEQYF. The rearrangement links TRBV2 to TRBJ2-7; a possible D gene is TRBD2 (6 bases). Trimming removed 7 bases from V and 6 bases from J, with 25 bases in between. Germline values: CDR1 SNHLY, CDR2 FYNNEI. This CDR3 has 16 residues.

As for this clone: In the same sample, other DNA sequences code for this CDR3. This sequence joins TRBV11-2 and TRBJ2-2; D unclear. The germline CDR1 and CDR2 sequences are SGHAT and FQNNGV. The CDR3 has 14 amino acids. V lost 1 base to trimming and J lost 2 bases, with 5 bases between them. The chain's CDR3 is CASSLGLNTGELFF. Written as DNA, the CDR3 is TGTGCCAGCAGCTTAGGGTTAAACACCGGGGAGCTGTTTTTT.

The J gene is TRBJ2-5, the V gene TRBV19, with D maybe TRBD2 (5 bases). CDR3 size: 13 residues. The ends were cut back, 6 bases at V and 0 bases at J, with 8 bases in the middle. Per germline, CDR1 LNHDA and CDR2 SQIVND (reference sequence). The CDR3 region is CASSGEYQETQYF. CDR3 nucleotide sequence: TGTGCCAGTAGCGGGGAGTACCAAGAGACCCAGTACTTC.

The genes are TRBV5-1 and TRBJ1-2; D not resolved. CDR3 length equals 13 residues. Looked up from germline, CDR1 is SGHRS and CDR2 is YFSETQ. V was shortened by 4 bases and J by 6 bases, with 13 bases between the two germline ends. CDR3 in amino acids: CASSLSDYDGYTF. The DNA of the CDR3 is TGCGCCAGCAGCCTATCCGACTATGATGGCTACACCTTC.

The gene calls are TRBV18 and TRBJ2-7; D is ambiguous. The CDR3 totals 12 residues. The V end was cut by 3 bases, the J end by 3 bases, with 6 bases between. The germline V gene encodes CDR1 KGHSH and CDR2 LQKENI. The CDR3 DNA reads TGTGCCAGCTCACCTACAGTCTACGAGCAGTACTTC. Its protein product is CASSPTVYEQYF.

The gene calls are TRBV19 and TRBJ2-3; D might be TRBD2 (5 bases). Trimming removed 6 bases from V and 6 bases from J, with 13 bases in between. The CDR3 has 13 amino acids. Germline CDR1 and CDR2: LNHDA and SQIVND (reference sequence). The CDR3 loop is CASREGSIDTQYF. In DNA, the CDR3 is TGTGCCAGTAGAGAGGGCTCAATCGATACGCAGTATTTT.

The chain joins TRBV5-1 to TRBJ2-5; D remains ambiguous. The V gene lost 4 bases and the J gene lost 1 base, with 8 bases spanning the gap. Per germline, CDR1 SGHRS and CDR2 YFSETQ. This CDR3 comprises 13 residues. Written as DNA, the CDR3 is TGCGCCAGCAGCCACAGAACCCAAGAGACCCAGTACTTC. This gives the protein CASSHRTQETQYF.

The CDR3 DNA reads TGTGCCAGCAGCTTGGATCCCACATACAATGAGCAGTTCTTC. It encodes CASSLDPTYNEQFF. The chain is built from TRBV5-4 and TRBJ2-1, with no clear D. The CDR3 has 14 residues. V gave up 0 bases and J gave up 4 bases, with 8 bases separating them. The V gene's germline CDR1 is SGHNT and CDR2 YYREEE (reference sequence).

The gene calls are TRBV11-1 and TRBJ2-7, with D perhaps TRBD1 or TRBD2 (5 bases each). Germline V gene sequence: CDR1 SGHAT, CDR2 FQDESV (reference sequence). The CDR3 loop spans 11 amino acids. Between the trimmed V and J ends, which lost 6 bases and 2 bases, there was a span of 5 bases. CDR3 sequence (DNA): TGTGCCAGCAGGGGGGCCTACGAGCAGTACTTC. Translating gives CASRGAYEQYF.

CDR3 DNA: TGCGCCAGCAGCCCGGGGGGCGGAAGCTATGGCTACACCTTC. Translating it yields CASSPGGGSYGYTF. This chain joins TRBV4-3 and TRBJ1-2; D is perhaps TRBD1 (6 bases). V was trimmed by 4 bases and J by 4 bases, leaving 13 bases between them. The CDR3 extends over 14 amino acids. CDR1 and CDR2 (germline): LGHNA, YSLEER.

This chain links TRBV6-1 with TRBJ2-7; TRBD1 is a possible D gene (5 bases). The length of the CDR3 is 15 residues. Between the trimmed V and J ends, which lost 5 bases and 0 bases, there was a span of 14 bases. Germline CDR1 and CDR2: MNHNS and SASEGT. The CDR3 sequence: CASSPIQGNSYEQYF. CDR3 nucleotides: TGTGCCAGCAGTCCTATTCAGGGTAACTCCTACGAGCAGTACTTC.

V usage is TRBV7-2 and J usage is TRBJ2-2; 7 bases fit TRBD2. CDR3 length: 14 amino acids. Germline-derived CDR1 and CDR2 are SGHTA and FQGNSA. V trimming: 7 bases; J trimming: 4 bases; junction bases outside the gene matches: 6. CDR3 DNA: TGTGCCAGCACCCGGGGGGAAGGCACCGGGGAGCTGTTTTTT. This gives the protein CASTRGEGTGELFF.

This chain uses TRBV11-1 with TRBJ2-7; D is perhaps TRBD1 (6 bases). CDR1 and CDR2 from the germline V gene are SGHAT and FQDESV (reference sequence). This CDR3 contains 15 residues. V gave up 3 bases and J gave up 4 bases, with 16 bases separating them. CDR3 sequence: CASSLDLGTNYEQYF. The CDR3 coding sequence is TGTGCCAGCAGCTTGGATCTAGGGACAAATTACGAGCAGTACTTC.

The CDR3 reads CAIRTGDTEAFF. The CDR3 DNA reads as TGTGCCATCAGGACAGGGGACACTGAAGCTTTCTTT. V gene TRBV10-3 combines with J gene TRBJ1-1, with 8 bases aligning to TRBD1. Germline V lookup: CDR1 ENHRY, CDR2 SYGVKD. J was trimmed by 3 bases and V by 6 bases; bases with no gene match: 0. CDR3 length: 12 residues.